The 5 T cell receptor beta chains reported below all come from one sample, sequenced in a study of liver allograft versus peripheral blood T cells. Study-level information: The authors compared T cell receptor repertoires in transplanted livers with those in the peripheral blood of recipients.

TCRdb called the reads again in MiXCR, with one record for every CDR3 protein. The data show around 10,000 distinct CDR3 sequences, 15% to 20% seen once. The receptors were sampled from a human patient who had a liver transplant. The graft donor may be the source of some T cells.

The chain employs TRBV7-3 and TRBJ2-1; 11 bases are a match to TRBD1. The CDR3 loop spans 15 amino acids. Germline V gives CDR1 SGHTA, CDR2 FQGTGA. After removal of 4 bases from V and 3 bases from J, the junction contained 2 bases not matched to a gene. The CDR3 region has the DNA TGTGCCAGCAGCTGGGGACAGGGGGGCTACAATGAGCAGTTCTTC. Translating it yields CASSWGQGGYNEQFF.

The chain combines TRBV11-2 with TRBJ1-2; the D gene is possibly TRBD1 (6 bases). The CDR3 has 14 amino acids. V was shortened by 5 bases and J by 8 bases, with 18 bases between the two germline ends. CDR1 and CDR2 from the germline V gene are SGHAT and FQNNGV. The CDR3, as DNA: TGTGCCAGCAGCGCATTGGGGGGGCAGTGGGGCTACACCTTC. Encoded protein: CASSALGGQWGYTF.

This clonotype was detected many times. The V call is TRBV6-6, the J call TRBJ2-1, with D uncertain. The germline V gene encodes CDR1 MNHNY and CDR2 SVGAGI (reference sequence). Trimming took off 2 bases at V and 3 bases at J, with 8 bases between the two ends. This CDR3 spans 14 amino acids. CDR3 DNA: TGTGCCAGCAGTTACCTTCCGGTCTACAATGAGCAGTTCTTC. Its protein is CASSYLPVYNEQFF.

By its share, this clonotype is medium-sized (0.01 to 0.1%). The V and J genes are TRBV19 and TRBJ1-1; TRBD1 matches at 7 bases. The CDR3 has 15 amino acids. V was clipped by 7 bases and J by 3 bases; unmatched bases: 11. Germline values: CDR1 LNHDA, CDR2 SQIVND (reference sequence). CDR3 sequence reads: CASTGQAVGDTEAFF. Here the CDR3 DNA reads TGTGCCAGTACCGGACAGGCGGTCGGCGACACTGAAGCTTTCTTT.

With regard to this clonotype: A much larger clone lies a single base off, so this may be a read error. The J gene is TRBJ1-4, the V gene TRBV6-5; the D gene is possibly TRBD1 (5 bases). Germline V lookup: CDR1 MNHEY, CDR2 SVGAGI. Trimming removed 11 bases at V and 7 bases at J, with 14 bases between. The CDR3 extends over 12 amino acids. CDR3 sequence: CASEGFREKLFF. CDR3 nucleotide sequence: TGTGCCTCCGAGGGGTTTCGTGAAAAACTGTTTTTT.